This T cell receptor beta chain was captured in a study of metastatic and nonmetastatic thyroid tumors. TCRdb re-processed the PCR reads through MiXCR. The sample yields just over 15,000 clones, roughly 34% seen once. CDR1 SGHNT and CDR2 YYREEE come from the germline V gene (reference sequence). V lost 2 bases and J 7 bases, leaving 16 bases between the germline ends. The CDR3 is made up of 15 amino acids. Prior to thyroid surgery, none of the patients had received any treatment. This clone was seen many times. V gene TRBV5-4 combines with J gene TRBJ2-1; D possibly corresponds to TRBD2 (6 bases). The sequenced material came from tumor tissue. The TCR comes from a male donor with papillary thyroid cancer or a benign thyroid nodule (not recorded which). Some clones in this sample may be carry-over from other donors' samples. CDR3 in amino acids: CASSFLTGVGNEQFF. The CDR3 DNA reads TGTGCCAGCAGCTTTCTAACGGGAGTGGGTAATGAGCAGTTCTTC.